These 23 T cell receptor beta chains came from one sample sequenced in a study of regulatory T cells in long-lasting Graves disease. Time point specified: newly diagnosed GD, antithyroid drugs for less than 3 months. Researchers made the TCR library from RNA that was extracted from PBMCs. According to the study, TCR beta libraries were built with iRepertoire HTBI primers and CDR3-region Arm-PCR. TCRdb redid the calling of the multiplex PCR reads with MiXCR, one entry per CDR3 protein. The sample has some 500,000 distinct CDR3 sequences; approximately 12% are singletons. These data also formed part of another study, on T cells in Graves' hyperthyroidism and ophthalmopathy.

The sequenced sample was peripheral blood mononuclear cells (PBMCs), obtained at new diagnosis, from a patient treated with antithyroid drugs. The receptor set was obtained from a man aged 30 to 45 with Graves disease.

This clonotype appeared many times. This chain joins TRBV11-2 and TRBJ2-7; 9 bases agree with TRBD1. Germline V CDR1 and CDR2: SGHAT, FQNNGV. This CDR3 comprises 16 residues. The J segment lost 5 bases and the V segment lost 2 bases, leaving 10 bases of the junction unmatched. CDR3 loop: CASSLPGQGFIHEQYF. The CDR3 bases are TGTGCCAGCAGCTTACCGGGACAGGGCTTTATCCACGAGCAGTACTTC.

The CDR3 region has the DNA TGTGCCAGCGACCCCGGACAGTATAGCAATCAGCCCCAGCATTTT. It yields the protein CASDPGQYSNQPQHF. The chain combines TRBV6-2 or TRBV6-3 with TRBJ1-5, with D possibly being TRBD1 (6 bases). The length of the CDR3 is 15 residues. The germline V gene has CDR1 MNHEY and CDR2 SVGEGT. Trimming removed 8 bases from V and 0 bases from J, with 14 bases in between.

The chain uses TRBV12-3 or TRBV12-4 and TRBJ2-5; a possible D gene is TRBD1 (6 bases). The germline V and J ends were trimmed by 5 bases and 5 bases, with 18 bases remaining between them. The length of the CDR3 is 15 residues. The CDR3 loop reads CASSKSGHARETQYF. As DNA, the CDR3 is TGTGCCAGCAGTAAATCGGGACACGCGAGGGAGACCCAGTACTTC.

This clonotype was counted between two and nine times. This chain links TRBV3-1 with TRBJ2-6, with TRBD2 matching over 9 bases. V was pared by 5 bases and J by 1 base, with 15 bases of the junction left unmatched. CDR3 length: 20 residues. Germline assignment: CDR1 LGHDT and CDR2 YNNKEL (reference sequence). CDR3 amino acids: CASSFDLAGVLGSGANVLTF. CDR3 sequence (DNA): TGTGCCAGCAGCTTTGATTTAGCGGGAGTGCTCGGGTCTGGGGCCAACGTCCTGACTTTC.

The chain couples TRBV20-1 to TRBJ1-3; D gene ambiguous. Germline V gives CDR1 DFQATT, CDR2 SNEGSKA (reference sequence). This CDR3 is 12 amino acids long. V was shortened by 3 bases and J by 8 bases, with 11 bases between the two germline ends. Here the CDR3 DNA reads TGCAGTGCTAGCCCCCCGGGTGACACCATATATTTT. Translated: CSASPPGDTIYF.

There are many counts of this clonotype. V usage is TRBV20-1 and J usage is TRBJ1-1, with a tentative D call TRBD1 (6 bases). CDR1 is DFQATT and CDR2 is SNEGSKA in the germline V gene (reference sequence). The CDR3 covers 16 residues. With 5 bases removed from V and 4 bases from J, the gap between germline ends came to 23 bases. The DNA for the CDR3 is TGCAGTGCTCCCGGGTTTTCGGGACCCAGGGGCACTGAAGCTTTCTTT. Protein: CSAPGFSGPRGTEAFF.

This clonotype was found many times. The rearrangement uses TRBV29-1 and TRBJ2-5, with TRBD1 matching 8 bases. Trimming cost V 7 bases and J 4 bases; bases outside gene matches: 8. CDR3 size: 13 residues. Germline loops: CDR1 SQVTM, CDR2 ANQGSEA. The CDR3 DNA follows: TGCAGCGCGACAGGGGTAGTAGGAGAGACCCAGTACTTC. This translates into CSATGVVGETQYF.

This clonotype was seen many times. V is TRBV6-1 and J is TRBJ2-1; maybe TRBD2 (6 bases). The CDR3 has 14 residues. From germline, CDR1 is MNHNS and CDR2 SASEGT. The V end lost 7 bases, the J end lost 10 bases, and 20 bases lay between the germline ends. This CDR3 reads CASNPPGRSREQFF. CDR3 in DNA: TGTGCCAGCAATCCCCCCGGGAGATCACGGGAGCAGTTCTTC.

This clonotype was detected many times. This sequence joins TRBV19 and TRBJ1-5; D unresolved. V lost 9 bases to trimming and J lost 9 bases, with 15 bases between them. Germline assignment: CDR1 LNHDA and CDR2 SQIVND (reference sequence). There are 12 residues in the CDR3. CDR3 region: CASRRGGGPQHF. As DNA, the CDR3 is TGTGCCAGCCGGCGCGGTGGAGGGCCCCAGCATTTT.

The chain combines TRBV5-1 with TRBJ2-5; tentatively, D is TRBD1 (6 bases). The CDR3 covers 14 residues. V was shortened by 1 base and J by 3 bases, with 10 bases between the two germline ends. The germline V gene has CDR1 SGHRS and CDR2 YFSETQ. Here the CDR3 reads CASSLRQGKETQYF. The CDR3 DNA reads TGCGCCAGCAGCTTGAGGCAGGGGAAAGAGACCCAGTACTTC.

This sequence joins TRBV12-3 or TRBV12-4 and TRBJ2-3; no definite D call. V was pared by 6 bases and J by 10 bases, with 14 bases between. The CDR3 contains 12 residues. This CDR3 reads CASSETAVAQYF. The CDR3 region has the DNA TGTGCCAGCAGCGAAACGGCGGTGGCGCAGTATTTT.

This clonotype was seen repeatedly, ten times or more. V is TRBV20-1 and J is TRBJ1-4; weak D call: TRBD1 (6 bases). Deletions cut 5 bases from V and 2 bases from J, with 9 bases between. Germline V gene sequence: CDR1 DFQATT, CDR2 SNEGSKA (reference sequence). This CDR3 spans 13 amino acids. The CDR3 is CSAHGQTNEKLFF. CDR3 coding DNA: TGCAGTGCTCACGGACAGACTAATGAAAAACTGTTTTTT.

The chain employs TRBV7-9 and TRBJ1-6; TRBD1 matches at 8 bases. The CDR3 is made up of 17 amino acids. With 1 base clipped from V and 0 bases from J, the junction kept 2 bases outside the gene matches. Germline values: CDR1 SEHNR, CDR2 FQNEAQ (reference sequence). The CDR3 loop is CASSLGDRSSYNSPLHF. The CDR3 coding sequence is TGTGCCAGCAGCTTAGGGGACAGGAGCTCCTATAATTCACCCCTCCACTTT.

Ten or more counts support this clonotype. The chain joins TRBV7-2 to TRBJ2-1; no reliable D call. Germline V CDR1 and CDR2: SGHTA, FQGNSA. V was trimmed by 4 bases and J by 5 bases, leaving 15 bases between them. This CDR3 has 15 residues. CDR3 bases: TGTGCCAGCAGCTATCCTTTTGCCACCAACAATGAGCAGTTCTTC. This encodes CASSYPFATNNEQFF.

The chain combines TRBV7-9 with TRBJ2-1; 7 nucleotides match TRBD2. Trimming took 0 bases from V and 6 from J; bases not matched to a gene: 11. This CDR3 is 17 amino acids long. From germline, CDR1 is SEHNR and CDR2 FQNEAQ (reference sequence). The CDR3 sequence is CASSLAVRREKGNEQFF. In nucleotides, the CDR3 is TGTGCCAGCAGCTTAGCGGTGCGGCGGGAGAAGGGCAATGAGCAGTTCTTC.

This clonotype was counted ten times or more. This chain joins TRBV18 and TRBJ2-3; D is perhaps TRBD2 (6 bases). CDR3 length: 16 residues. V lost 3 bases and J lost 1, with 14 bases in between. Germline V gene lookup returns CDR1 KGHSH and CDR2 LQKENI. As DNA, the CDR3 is TGTGCCAGCTCACCCCGGGACTCCTATGGCACAGATACGCAGTATTTT. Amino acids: CASSPRDSYGTDTQYF.

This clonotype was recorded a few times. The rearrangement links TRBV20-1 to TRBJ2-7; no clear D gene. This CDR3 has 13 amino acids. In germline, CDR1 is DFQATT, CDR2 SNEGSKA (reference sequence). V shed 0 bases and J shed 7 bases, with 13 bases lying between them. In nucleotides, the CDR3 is TGCAGTGCTAGAGATCGCCGTAGTCCGGAGCAGTACTTC. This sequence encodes CSARDRRSPEQYF.

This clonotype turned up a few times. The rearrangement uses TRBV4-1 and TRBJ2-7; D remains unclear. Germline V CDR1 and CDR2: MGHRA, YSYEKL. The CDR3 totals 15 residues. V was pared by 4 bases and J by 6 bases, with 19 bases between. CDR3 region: CASSLIGLGPSEQYF. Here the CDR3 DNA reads TGCGCCAGCAGCCTAATTGGCTTGGGCCCCTCCGAGCAGTACTTC.

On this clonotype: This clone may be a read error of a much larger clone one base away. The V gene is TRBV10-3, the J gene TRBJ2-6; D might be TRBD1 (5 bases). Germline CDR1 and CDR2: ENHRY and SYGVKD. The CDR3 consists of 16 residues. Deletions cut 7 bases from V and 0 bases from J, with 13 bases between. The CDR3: CAINQGSGSGANVLTF. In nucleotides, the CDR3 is TGTGCCATCAACCAGGGATCCGGCTCTGGGGCCAACGTCCTGACTTTC.

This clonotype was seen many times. CDR3 in amino acids: CAWGLGLNEQFF. In nucleotides, the CDR3 is TGTGCCTGGGGGTTAGGTTTGAATGAGCAGTTCTTC. The chain has TRBV30 and TRBJ2-1; D remains ambiguous. Trimming shortened V by 5 bases and J by 7 bases, and 12 bases separated the two germline ends. Germline V gene sequence: CDR1 GTSNPN, CDR2 SVGIG (reference sequence). The CDR3 spans 12 residues.

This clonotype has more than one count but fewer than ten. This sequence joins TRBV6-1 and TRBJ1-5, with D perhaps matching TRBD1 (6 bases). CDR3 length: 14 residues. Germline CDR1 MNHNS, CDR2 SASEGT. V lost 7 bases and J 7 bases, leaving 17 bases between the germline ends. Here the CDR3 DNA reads TGTGCCAGCACCGAAGGGGCAGGGGTCCAGCCCCAGCATTTT. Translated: CASTEGAGVQPQHF.

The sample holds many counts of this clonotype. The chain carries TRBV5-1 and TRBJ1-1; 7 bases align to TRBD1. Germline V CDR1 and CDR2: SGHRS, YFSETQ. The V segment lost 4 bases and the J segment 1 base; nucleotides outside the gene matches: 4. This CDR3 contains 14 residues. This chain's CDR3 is CASSGTGENTEAFF. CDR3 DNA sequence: TGCGCCAGCAGCGGAACAGGGGAGAACACTGAAGCTTTCTTT. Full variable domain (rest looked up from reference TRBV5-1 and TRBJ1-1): KAGVTQTPRYLIKTRGQQVTLSCSPISGHRSVSWYQQTPGQGLQFLFEYFSETQRNKGNFPGRFSGRQFSNSRSEMNVSTLELGDSALYLCASSGTGENTEAFFGQGTRLTVV.

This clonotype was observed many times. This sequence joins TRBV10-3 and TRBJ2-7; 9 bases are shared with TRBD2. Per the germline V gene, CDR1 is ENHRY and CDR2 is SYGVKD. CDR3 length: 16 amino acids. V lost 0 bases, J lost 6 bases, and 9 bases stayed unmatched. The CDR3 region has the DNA TGTGCCATCAGTGAGTCGGGGGTAGCGGGAGCGGGCGAGCAGTACTTC. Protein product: CAISESGVAGAGEQYF.